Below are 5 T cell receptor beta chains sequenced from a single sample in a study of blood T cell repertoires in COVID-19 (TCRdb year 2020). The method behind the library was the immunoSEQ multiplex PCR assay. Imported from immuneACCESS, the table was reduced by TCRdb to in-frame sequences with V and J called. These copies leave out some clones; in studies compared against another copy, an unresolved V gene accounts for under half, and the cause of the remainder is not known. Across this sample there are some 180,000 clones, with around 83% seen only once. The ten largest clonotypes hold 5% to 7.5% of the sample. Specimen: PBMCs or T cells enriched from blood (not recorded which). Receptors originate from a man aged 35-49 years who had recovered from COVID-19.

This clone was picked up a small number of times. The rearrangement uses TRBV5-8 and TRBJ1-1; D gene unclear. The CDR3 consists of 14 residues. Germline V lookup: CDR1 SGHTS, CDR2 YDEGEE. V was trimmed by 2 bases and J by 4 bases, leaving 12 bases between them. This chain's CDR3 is CASSFQVVGTEAFF. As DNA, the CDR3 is TGTGCCAGCAGCTTCCAGGTGGTGGGCACTGAAGCTTTCTTT.

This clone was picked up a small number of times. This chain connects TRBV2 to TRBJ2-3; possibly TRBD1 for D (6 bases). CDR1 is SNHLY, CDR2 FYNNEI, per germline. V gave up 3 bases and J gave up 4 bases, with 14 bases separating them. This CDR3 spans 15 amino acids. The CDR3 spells CASSDLGGSSDTQYF. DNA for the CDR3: TGTGCCAGCAGTGATCTAGGGGGAAGCTCAGATACGCAGTATTTT. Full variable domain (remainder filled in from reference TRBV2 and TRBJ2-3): EPEVTQTPSHQVTQMGQEVILRCVPISNHLYFYWYRQILGQKVEFLVSFYNNEISEKSEIFDDQFSVERPDGSNFTLKIRSTKLEDSAMYFCASSDLGGSSDTQYFGPGTRLTVL.

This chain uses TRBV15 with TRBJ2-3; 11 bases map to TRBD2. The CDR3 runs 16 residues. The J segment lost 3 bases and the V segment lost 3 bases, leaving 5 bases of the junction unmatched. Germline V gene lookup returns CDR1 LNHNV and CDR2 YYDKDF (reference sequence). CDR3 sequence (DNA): TGTGCCACCAGCAGGACTAGCGGGATAAAGACAGATACGCAGTATTTT. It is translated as CATSRTSGIKTDTQYF.

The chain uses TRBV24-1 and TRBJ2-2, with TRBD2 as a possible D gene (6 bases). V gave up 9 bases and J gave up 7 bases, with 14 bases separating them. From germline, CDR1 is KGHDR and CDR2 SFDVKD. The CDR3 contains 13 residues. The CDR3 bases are TGTGCCACCGCCACGGGGGTGGACGGGGAGCTGTTTTTT. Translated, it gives CATATGVDGELFF.

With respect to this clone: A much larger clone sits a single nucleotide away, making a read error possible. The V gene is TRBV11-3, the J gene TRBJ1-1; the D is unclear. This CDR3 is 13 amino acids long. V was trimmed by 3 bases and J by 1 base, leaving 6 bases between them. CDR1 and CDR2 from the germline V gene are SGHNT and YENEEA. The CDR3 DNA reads TGTGCCAGCAGCTTTAACAGGAACACTGAAGCTTTCTTT. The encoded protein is CASSFNRNTEAFF.